Listed below are T cell receptor beta chains from one sample, sequenced in a study of regulatory T cells in long-lasting Graves disease. In TCRdb, the multiplex PCR reads were re-called with MiXCR into one record per CDR3 protein. The table shows about 210,000 distinct CDR3 sequences, with approximately 19% occurring only once. These data were likewise used in another study, on T cells in Graves' hyperthyroidism and ophthalmopathy.

Specimen: peripheral blood mononuclear cells (PBMCs), collected at new diagnosis, from a patient treated with antithyroid drugs. These TCRs come from a woman in her twenties or thirties with Graves disease. CDR3s include the opening cysteine and the closing phenylalanine or tryptophan.

v_call	j_call	cdr3_aa
TRBV30	TRBJ2-1	CAWARGGGAHEQFF
TRBV24-1	TRBJ1-5	CATSDRVHQPQHF
TRBV2	TRBJ1-5	CASSSGQFQPQHF
TRBV7-6	TRBJ2-5	CASSLAPGTGRPSPQETQYF
TRBV10-2	TRBJ2-5	CASSERRGQQETQYF
TRBV5-8	TRBJ2-3	CASSPGQTLDTQYF
TRBV10-2	TRBJ1-2	CASSESKAFSNYGYTF
TRBV10-3	TRBJ2-1	CATSGSSYNEQFF
TRBV5-1	TRBJ2-3	CASSLEPPPRYF
TRBV4-1	TRBJ2-1	CASSQGVLGLAGGNEQFF
TRBV11-2	TRBJ2-7	CASSLGGLAPYEHYF
TRBV24-1	TRBJ1-2	CATSPGQNYGYTF
TRBV29-1	TRBJ1-1	CSVEEPGDLNTEAFF
TRBV5-5	TRBJ2-2	CASSSRRPASGRVGTGELFF
TRBV28	TRBJ1-5	CASSSPFKGHQPQHF
TRBV28	TRBJ1-5	CACLGWTPFSSNQPQHF
TRBV28	TRBJ1-1	CASSFPGVNTEAFF
TRBV12-3/TRBV12-4	TRBJ1-2	CASSLFRYGYTF
TRBV15	TRBJ1-2	CATSSRGRGSYYGYTF
TRBV5-6	TRBJ1-2	CASILGFAQSYGYTF
TRBV20-1	TRBJ2-5	CSAGGRGGTQYF
TRBV7-9	TRBJ1-2	CASSMSDRPWDGYTF
TRBV10-3	TRBJ2-5	CAITSGQETQYF
TRBV27	TRBJ1-5	CASGIGGFSNQPQHF
TRBV29-1	TRBJ2-7	CSADDYYEQYF
TRBV18	TRBJ1-3	CASSQQPQLGNTIYF
TRBV29-1	TRBJ1-2	CSVDRGQYGYTF